The rows below give T cell receptor beta chains drawn from one sample of a study of blood T cell repertoires in COVID-19. The protocol was immunoSEQ multiplex PCR, while the TCRdb copy is restricted to in-frame clones and leaves out a portion. The profile shows around 340,000 clones, about nine tenths of them singletons. Sequenced material: PBMCs or T cells enriched from blood (not recorded which). These receptors all stem from a woman younger than 45 who had been exposed to COVID-19. Each CDR3 is given with its conserved first and last residue. Fields, in order: clone size, D gene, J gene, V gene, CDR3 protein, CDR3 DNA. D genes are given only for firm matches. Not every row has a clone size; where given, it reads once, few, many or a size class.

NA TRBD1 TRBJ1-4 TRBV5-4 CASSFGTGVEEKLFF TGTGCCAGCAGCTTCGGGACAGGGGTAGAGGAAAAACTGTTTTTT
few NA TRBJ2-6 TRBV9 CASSGYTGFSGANVLTF TGTGCCAGCAGCGGATATACAGGCTTCTCTGGGGCCAACGTCCTGACTTTC
NA TRBD1 TRBJ2-1 TRBV6-5 CASSTGTAHYIEQFF TGTGCCAGCAGTACCGGGACAGCCCATTATATTGAGCAGTTCTTC
NA TRBD1 TRBJ1-5 TRBV29-1 CSAEQGAGQPQHF TGCAGCGCCGAACAGGGGGCAGGTCAGCCCCAGCATTTT
NA NA TRBJ2-2 TRBV5-1 CASNRDSTGELFF TGCGCCAGCAACAGAGACAGTACCGGGGAGCTGTTTTTT
NA TRBD2 TRBJ2-3 TRBV28 CASRLAGAPTDTQYF TGTGCCAGCAGACTAGCGGGAGCCCCTACAGATACGCAGTATTTT
NA TRBD1 TRBJ2-7 TRBV5-8 CAKKGTGDGREQYF TGTGCCAAAAAAGGGACAGGGGATGGGAGGGAGCAGTACTTC
NA NA TRBJ1-1 TRBV6-1 CASSEGYMNTEAFF TGTGCCAGCAGTGAGGGCTACATGAACACTGAAGCTTTCTTT
NA TRBD2 TRBJ2-7 TRBV7-6 CASSLGGRLAGEVSEQYF TGTGCCAGCAGCTTAGGGGGTAGACTAGCGGGAGAGGTCTCCGAGCAGTACTTC
once NA TRBJ2-1 TRBV12-3/TRBV12-4 CASSLIFYEQFF TGTGCCAGCAGTCTAATCTTCTATGAGCAGTTCTTC
NA TRBD1 TRBJ1-6 TRBV6-5 CATGPGQGTLPLHF TGTGCCACCGGACCGGGACAGGGAACTCTACCCCTCCACTTT
NA TRBD1 TRBJ1-1 TRBV5-1 CASSRSGTGALNPEAFF TGCGCCAGCAGCCGTTCCGGGACAGGGGCGCTCAATCCCGAAGCTTTCTTT
NA NA TRBJ2-3 TRBV2 CASRWQGPSTDTQYF TGTGCCAGCAGATGGCAGGGTCCTAGCACAGATACGCAGTATTTT
NA TRBD2 TRBJ2-7 TRBV4-1 CASSQDFGTSGRRSYEQYF TGCGCCAGCAGCCAAGATTTTGGGACTAGCGGGAGGAGGTCCTACGAGCAGTACTTC
NA TRBD1 TRBJ1-1 TRBV18 CASSPGQGGITEAFF TGTGCCAGCTCACCGGGACAGGGGGGGATCACTGAAGCTTTCTTT
NA TRBD1 TRBJ1-6 TRBV18 CASSPDRQGYNSPLHF TGTGCCAGCTCACCAGATCGACAGGGGTATAATTCACCCCTCCACTTT
NA TRBD1 TRBJ1-2 TRBV15 CATSSGRRGLNYGYTF TGTGCCACCAGCTCGGGAAGAAGGGGGCTTAACTATGGCTACACCTTC
NA NA TRBJ1-4 TRBV2 CASTHTGSTNEKLFF TGTGCCAGCACGCACACAGGGAGCACTAATGAAAAACTGTTTTTT
NA TRBD1 TRBJ1-1 TRBV18 CASSRQGSQREAFF TGTGCCAGCTCACGACAGGGCTCCCAACGGGAAGCTTTCTTT
NA NA TRBJ2-2 TRBV13 CASSSGHRRLGTGELFF TGTGCCAGCAGCTCCGGCCACCGGAGGTTAGGCACCGGGGAGCTGTTTTTT
NA NA TRBJ1-5 TRBV19 CASSITGGNQPQHF TGTGCCAGTAGTATAACGGGAGGGAATCAGCCCCAGCATTTT
once NA TRBJ1-2 TRBV11-2 CASSLKQANYGYTF TGTGCCAGCAGCTTAAAACAAGCGAACTATGGCTACACCTTC
NA TRBD1 TRBJ2-3 TRBV5-1 CASSSGQAGETQYF TGCGCCAGCAGCTCGGGACAGGCTGGTGAGACGCAGTATTTT
NA NA TRBJ2-7 TRBV11-3 CASSIPGRRYEQYF TGTGCCAGCAGCATCCCAGGCCGACGGTACGAGCAGTACTTC
NA NA TRBJ1-2 TRBV5-1 CASSLDGVYGYTF TGCGCCAGCAGCCTGGACGGGGTTTATGGCTACACCTTC
NA TRBD1 TRBJ1-4 TRBV5-1 CASSKGQQNYRPEKLFF TGCGCCAGCAGCAAGGGACAGCAAAACTACCGGCCTGAAAAACTGTTTTTT
NA TRBD2 TRBJ2-1 TRBV10-2 CASSGLVSDEQFF TGCGCCAGCAGCGGACTAGTCAGCGATGAGCAGTTCTTC
NA NA TRBJ2-4 TRBV2 CASSGTTKNIQYF TGTGCCAGCAGTGGTACAACCAAAAACATTCAGTACTTC
NA TRBD2 TRBJ2-1 TRBV11-3 CATELASGSNEQFF TGTGCCACGGAATTGGCTAGCGGGAGTAATGAGCAGTTCTTC
NA NA TRBJ1-1 TRBV5-8 CASSPGVSVDTEAFF TGTGCCAGCAGCCCAGGGGTCTCCGTGGACACTGAAGCTTTCTTT
NA TRBD2 TRBJ2-1 TRBV12-3/TRBV12-4 CASKREGRNEQFF TGTGCCAGCAAGCGGGAGGGCCGCAATGAGCAGTTCTTC
NA NA TRBJ2-7 TRBV14 CASSYRDRSRGDHYEQYF TGTGCCAGCAGCTACCGGGACAGGTCCCGGGGGGACCATTACGAGCAGTACTTC
NA NA TRBJ2-1 TRBV5-1 CASSHRSGQGGNEQFF TGCGCCAGCAGCCACCGGTCGGGACAAGGGGGCAATGAGCAGTTCTTC